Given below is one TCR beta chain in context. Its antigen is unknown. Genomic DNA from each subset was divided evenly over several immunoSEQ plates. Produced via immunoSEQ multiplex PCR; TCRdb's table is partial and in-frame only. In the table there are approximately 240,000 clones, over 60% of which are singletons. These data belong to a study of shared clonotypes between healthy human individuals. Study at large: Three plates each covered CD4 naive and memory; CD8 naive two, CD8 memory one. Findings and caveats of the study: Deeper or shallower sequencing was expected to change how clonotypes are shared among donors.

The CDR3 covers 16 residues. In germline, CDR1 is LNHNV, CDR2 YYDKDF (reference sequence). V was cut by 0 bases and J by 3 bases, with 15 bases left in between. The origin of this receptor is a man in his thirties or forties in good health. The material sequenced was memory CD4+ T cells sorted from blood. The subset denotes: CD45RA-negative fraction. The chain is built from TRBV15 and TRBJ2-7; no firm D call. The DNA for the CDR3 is TGTGCCACCAGCAGAGATCTGGTAGGTCTAAACTACGAGCAGTACTTC. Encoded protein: CATSRDLVGLNYEQYF.